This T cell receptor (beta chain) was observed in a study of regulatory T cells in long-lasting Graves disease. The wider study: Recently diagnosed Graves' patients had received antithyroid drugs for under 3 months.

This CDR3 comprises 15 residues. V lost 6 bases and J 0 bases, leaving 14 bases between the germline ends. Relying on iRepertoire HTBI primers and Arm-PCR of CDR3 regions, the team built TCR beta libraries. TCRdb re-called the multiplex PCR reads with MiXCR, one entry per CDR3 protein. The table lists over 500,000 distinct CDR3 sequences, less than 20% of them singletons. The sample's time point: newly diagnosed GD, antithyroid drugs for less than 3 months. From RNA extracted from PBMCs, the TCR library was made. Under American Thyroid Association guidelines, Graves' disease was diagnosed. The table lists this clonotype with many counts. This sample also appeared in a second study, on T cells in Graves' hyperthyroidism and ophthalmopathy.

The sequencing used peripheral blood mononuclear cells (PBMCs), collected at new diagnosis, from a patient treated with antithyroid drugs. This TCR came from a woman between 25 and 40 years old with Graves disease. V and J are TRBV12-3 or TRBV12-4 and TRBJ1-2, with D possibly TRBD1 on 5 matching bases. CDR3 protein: CASRDRDGPNYGYTF. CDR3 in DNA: TGTGCCAGCAGAGATAGGGACGGACCTAACTATGGCTACACCTTC.